A single TCR beta chain is shown here with its context. Its antigen is unidentified. These data come from a study of blood T cells in healthy people across ages. For the second PCR, which ran for roughly 6 to 12 cycles, a sample-barcoded 5' primer and a J-beta primer mix were used. Each TCR beta cDNA got a 12-nucleotide random molecular identifier. TCRdb ran MiXCR on the 5' RACE reads and lists one entry per CDR3 protein. In the table there are hundreds of thousands of distinct CDR3 sequences, roughly 56% of which are singletons. The CDR3 runs to 15 residues. The germline V gene has CDR1 SGHTA and CDR2 FQGTGA. V trimming: 5 bases; J trimming: 3 bases; junction bases outside the gene matches: 7. Study-wide results and limits: Roughly linearly, TCR beta diversity per million T cells fell as age increased.

Healthy Caucasian individuals from Russia aged about 6 to 100 were enrolled as donors. Every sample gave at least 5.5 micrograms of total RNA when it was extracted. The TCR comes from a man aged 40-49 years in good health. Sequencing input: blood. V is TRBV7-3 and J is TRBJ2-1, with 7 bases aligning to TRBD2. The DNA of the CDR3 is TGTGCCAGCAGCCCCTCTAGCGGACACTACAATGAGCAGTTCTTC. Amino acids: CASSPSSGHYNEQFF.